A single sample is the source of the 18 T cell receptor beta chains below, sequenced in a study of T cells in women clearing cervical HPV infection. Data came from immunoSEQ multiplex PCR; TCRdb stores just in-frame clones and leaves some out. Its clone listing holds about 22,000 clones. Source material: blood buffy coat. Source of these receptors: a woman between 18 and 69 years old with a cervical HPV16 infection that either progressed to CIN3+ or cleared (not recorded which).

Concerning this clone itself: The CDR3 end lies 3 residues beyond the end of the read and is filled in from the germline J gene. The rearrangement uses TRBV28 and TRBJ2-1; D may be TRBD1 (6 bases). Trimming left V 0 bases short and J 4 bases short, with 10 bases between. Germline CDR1 is MDHEN and CDR2 is SYDVKM. CDR3 length equals 15 residues. The CDR3 is CASSLWAGDYNEQFF. The sequenced part of the CDR3 DNA is TGTGCCAGCAGTTTATGGGCAGGGGATTACAATGAG.

Comment on this clone: The read falls 3 residues short of the CDR3 end, and the missing part is taken from the germline J gene. This chain uses TRBV9 with TRBJ2-1; no reliable D call. This CDR3 comprises 14 residues. CDR1 is SGDLS and CDR2 is YYNGEE in the germline V gene. V was trimmed by 0 bases and J by 9 bases, leaving 13 bases between them. CDR3 protein: CASSVAPASGEQFF. The CDR3 DNA, read in part, is TGTGCCAGCAGCGTAGCCCCAGCATCGGGTGAG.

As to this clone: The sequence runs out 3 residues before the end of the CDR3; the remainder is reconstructed from the germline J gene. V usage is TRBV29-1 and J usage is TRBJ2-5, with D tentatively TRBD2 (6 bases). Trimming took 6 bases from V and 2 from J, leaving 16 bases between them. The CDR3 spans 14 residues. Germline V gene data show CDR1 as SQVTM and CDR2 as ANQGSEA. CDR3 bases read: TGCAGCGTGAGGGACTGGGGGAGGCAAGAGACC. This sequence encodes CSVRDWGRQET. The CDR3 in its entirety is CSVRDWGRQETQYF.

For this clone: The read terminates 3 residues ahead of where the CDR3 ends, so the germline J gene completes it. The V and J genes are TRBV20-1 and TRBJ1-2; TRBD1 matches at 9 bases. Germline V gives CDR1 DFQATT, CDR2 SNEGSKA (reference sequence). This CDR3 contains 14 residues. V shed 1 base and J 6 bases; nucleotides not matched to a gene: 6. CDR3 sequence reads: CSARAGTGSHGYTF. CDR3 DNA (partial): TGCAGTGCTAGAGCCGGGACAGGGAGCCATGGC.

In regard to this clone: The sequence runs out 3 residues before the end of the CDR3; the remainder is reconstructed from the germline J gene. This sequence joins TRBV4-1 and TRBJ2-1; 10 bases fit TRBD2. Germline V CDR1 and CDR2: MGHRA, YSYEKL. The CDR3 length is 16 residues. The ends lost 7 bases at V and 4 bases at J; junction bases unmatched: 10. This chain's CDR3 is CASNPTAGGNYNEQFF. The sequenced CDR3 bases are TGCGCCAGCAACCCCACAGCGGGAGGGAATTACAATGAG.

CDR3 amino acids: CASTLDFSYNEQFF. The CDR3 bases that were read are TGTGCCAGCACTTTGGACTTCTCCTACAATGAG. The chain has TRBV7-2 and TRBJ2-1, with a possible D match to TRBD2 (5 bases). The CDR3 extends 3 residues past the end of the read, so its final part is completed from the germline J gene. CDR1 SGHTA and CDR2 FQGNSA come from the germline V gene. Trimming removed 7 bases at V and 0 bases at J, with 10 bases between. The CDR3 is made up of 14 amino acids.

Points on this clone: The missing CDR3 end, 3 residues past where the read stops, is filled in from the germline J gene. V is TRBV5-4 and J is TRBJ2-3; 10 nucleotides line up with TRBD1. Germline V gene lookup returns CDR1 SGHNT and CDR2 YYREEE (reference sequence). The CDR3 extends over 16 amino acids. The DNA read from the CDR3 is TGTGCCAGCCCGGGACGGGACAGGGGTATTCTAAGGTCG. Its translation is CASPGRDRGILRS. The whole CDR3 protein reads CASPGRDRGILRSQYF.

In the case of this clone: From the germline J gene comes the end of the CDR3, since the read stops 3 residues before it. This chain connects TRBV7-3 to TRBJ2-1; the D is unclear. Deletions cut 5 bases from V and 9 bases from J, with 14 bases between. The length of the CDR3 is 13 residues. Germline CDR1 is SGHTA and CDR2 is FQGTGA. CDR3 in amino acids: CASSQTQRGEQFF. Partial CDR3 DNA: TGTGCCAGCAGCCAGACTCAGCGTGGTGAG.

The CDR3 DNA, read in part, is TGTGCCAGCAGGACAGTCGTTATGTCAGCTGAA. It is translated as CASRTVVMSAE. The entire CDR3 reads CASRTVVMSAEAFF. The rearrangement uses TRBV6-2 or TRBV6-3 and TRBJ1-1; D is possibly TRBD1 (5 bases). The CDR3 goes on 3 residues after the read ends, and that part is filled in from the germline J gene. V lost 6 bases to trimming and J lost 6 bases, with 17 bases between them. The CDR3 runs 14 residues. The germline V gene encodes CDR1 MNHEY and CDR2 SVGEGT.

In regard to this clone: Coverage ceases 3 residues before the CDR3 finishes, and the germline J gene fills in the end. The chain has TRBV9 and TRBJ1-4, with D possibly TRBD1 on 5 matching bases. The CDR3 runs to 14 residues. The germline V gene encodes CDR1 SGDLS and CDR2 YYNGEE. V lost 0 bases, J lost 10 bases, and 13 bases lay in between. The sequenced CDR3 bases are TGTGCCAGCAGCGTAGACTCTGGGGGGGTAAAA. As protein: CASSVDSGGVK. The whole CDR3 protein reads CASSVDSGGVKLFF.

On this clone: The read finishes 3 residues shy of the CDR3 end, and the germline J gene is used to complete it. J is TRBJ1-2 and V is TRBV2, with 9 bases aligning to TRBD1. Per the germline V gene, CDR1 is SNHLY and CDR2 is FYNNEI. V lost 9 bases and J lost 3; bases outside the gene matches: 11. CDR3 length: 15 residues. Incomplete CDR3 DNA: TGTGCCAGAGAGAAGACAGGGGGAGAGGACTATGGC. This encodes CAREKTGGEDYG. The full CDR3 is CAREKTGGEDYGYTF.

Worth noting for this clone: The read stops 3 residues short of the end of the CDR3; the missing end is completed from the germline J gene. This sequence joins TRBV7-9 and TRBJ2-3; 9 nucleotides align to TRBD1. Germline assignment: CDR1 SEHNR and CDR2 FQNEAQ (reference sequence). CDR3 length equals 15 residues. The CDR3 region is CASSATGTGNQPQYF. CDR3 bases read: TGTGCCAGCAGCGCAACCGGGACAGGGAATCAGCCG. Combining the CDR3 with reference TRBV7-9 and TRBJ2-3 gives the whole variable domain DTGVSQNPRHKITKRGQNVTFRCDPISEHNRLYWYRQTLGQGPEFLTYFQNEAQLEKSRLLSDRFSAERPKGSFSTLEIQRTEQGDSAMYLCASSATGTGNQPQYFGPGTRLTVL.

CDR3 bases read: TGTGCCAGCTCGTACGGACAGGGGGCTGATTCACCA. Translation gives CASSYGQGADSP. Given in full, the CDR3 is CASSYGQGADSPLFF. This sequence joins TRBV18 and TRBJ1-4; TRBD1 aligns across 11 bases. Coverage ceases 3 residues before the CDR3 finishes, and the germline J gene fills in the end. This CDR3 has 15 residues. Germline V gene sequence: CDR1 KGHSH, CDR2 LQKENI.

With regard to this clone: The DNA ends 3 residues before the CDR3 does, and the rest of the CDR3 is filled in from the germline J gene. The genes are TRBV5-1 and TRBJ2-1; D unclear. The CDR3 sequence is 16 residues long. Germline CDR1 and CDR2: SGHRS and YFSETQ. V was shortened by 4 bases and J by 2 bases, with 16 bases between the two germline ends. The CDR3 sequence: CASSRLLPIPYNEQFF. CDR3 DNA (partial): TGCGCCAGCAGCCGCTTACTACCGATCCCCTACAATGAG.

Turning to this clone: The CDR3 extends 3 residues past the end of the read, so its final part is completed from the germline J gene. V gene TRBV6-2 or TRBV6-3 combines with J gene TRBJ2-7; 7 nucleotides agree with TRBD1. The CDR3 is 14 amino acids. In germline, CDR1 is MNHEY, CDR2 SVGEGT. J lost 2 bases, V lost 6 bases, and 7 bases had no gene match. The CDR3: CASRTRDRPYEQYF. Partial CDR3 DNA: TGTGCCAGCAGAACCCGGGACAGACCCTACGAG.

As to this clone: The CDR3 end falls 3 residues outside the read, so it is completed with the germline J gene. The chain combines TRBV12-3 or TRBV12-4 with TRBJ2-2; D gene unclear. V lost 5 bases, J lost 3 bases, and 7 bases lay in between. There are 13 residues in the CDR3. The CDR3 DNA, read in part, is TGTGCCAGCAGTCGAACACACACCGGGGAG. As protein: CASSRTHTGE. The entire CDR3 protein is CASSRTHTGELFF.

CDR3 amino acids: CASSFGTSGRSYNEQFF. The DNA read from the CDR3 is TGTGCCAGCAGTTTTGGGACTAGCGGGAGGAGCTACAATGAG. The chain links TRBV28 to TRBJ2-1, with 15 bases lining up with TRBD2. The read terminates 3 residues before the CDR3 end, so the remaining end is supplied by the germline J gene. Germline CDR1 reads MDHEN; CDR2 reads SYDVKM. V lost 3 bases, J lost 3 bases, and 3 bases stayed unmatched. The CDR3 length is 17 residues.

Concerning this clone itself: With the read ending 3 residues before the CDR3 end, the germline J gene is used to fill in that end. The chain couples TRBV7-6 to TRBJ2-7, with 10 bases matching TRBD1. V shed 3 bases, J shed 5 bases, and the junction held 10 bases outside the gene matches. Looked up from germline, CDR1 is SGHVS and CDR2 is FNYEAQ. The CDR3 extends over 16 amino acids. CDR3: CASSLRQGASLHEQYF. Partial CDR3 DNA: TGTGCCAGCAGCTTGAGACAGGGGGCTTCTTTGCACGAG.